This T cell receptor (beta chain) originates from a study of regulatory T cells in long-lasting Graves disease. Time point specified: newly diagnosed GD, antithyroid drugs for less than 3 months. With RNA extracted from PBMCs as input, the TCR library was made. This clonotype was found many times. To make TCR beta libraries, researchers used iRepertoire HTBI primers and Arm-PCR of CDR3 regions. Using its own MiXCR run on the multiplex PCR reads, TCRdb lists one record per CDR3 protein. The profile shows some 330,000 distinct CDR3 sequences, about 10% of them singletons. Germline values: CDR1 MNHNS, CDR2 SASEGT. Trimming took 9 bases from V and 6 from J; bases not matched to a gene: 13. The CDR3 contains 15 residues. This same sample was also part of a study on T cells in Graves' hyperthyroidism and ophthalmopathy. This second study says: Lactation, pregnancy, other autoimmune disease or uncontrolled infection excluded patients.

The TCR comes from a woman aged 18-29 years with Graves disease. The chain couples TRBV6-1 to TRBJ2-5, with TRBD2 identical over 10 bases. Sample: peripheral blood mononuclear cells (PBMCs), taken at new diagnosis, from a patient treated with antithyroid drugs. In DNA form, the CDR3 reads TGTGCCAGGAGACGACGTCCAACTAGCGGGAAGACCCAGTACTTC. Its translation is CARRRRPTSGKTQYF.